The 9 T cell receptor beta chains reported below all come from one sample, sequenced in a study of cytomegalovirus exposure and HLA in healthy donors. PCR used 60 Vbeta primers and 13 Jbeta primers. Sequencing used immunoSEQ multiplex PCR; TCRdb keeps in-frame clones, though not all of them. Altogether approximately 150,000 clones are present, roughly 87% being singletons, with the ten largest covering 4.1%. The sample comprised PBMCs. Receptor source: a man aged 50 to 60 in good health and CMV-seropositive.

The chain recombines TRBV27 with TRBJ2-2; 9 bases align to TRBD2. With V trimmed by 3 bases and J by 4 bases, 3 bases remained unmatched. Germline CDR1 reads MNHEY; CDR2 reads SMNVEV (reference sequence). CDR3 length equals 15 residues. The CDR3 loop reads CASSLVRGGTGELFF. As DNA, the CDR3 is TGTGCCAGCAGTTTGGTGCGGGGGGGCACCGGGGAGCTGTTTTTT.

The CDR3 coding sequence is TGTGCCAGCAGCTCGGACGGGGAGAACACTGAAGCTTTCTTT. Its translation: CASSSDGENTEAFF. The rearrangement joins TRBV13 to TRBJ1-1; no clear D gene. The germline CDR1 and CDR2 sequences are PRHDT and FYEKMQ (reference sequence). This CDR3 spans 14 amino acids. The ends were cut back, 4 bases at V and 1 base at J, with 10 bases in the middle.

This chain links TRBV9 with TRBJ1-2, with 11 bases aligning to TRBD1. Germline CDR1 and CDR2: SGDLS and YYNGEE. J was trimmed by 4 bases and V by 5 bases; bases with no gene match: 7. This CDR3 spans 15 amino acids. CDR3 sequence: CASRGQGVYGYGYTF. The CDR3 DNA is TGTGCCAGCAGGGGACAGGGGGTCTATGGCTATGGCTACACCTTC.

The chain joins TRBV19 to TRBJ2-7, with TRBD1 matching 12 bases. The CDR3 totals 13 residues. Trimming cost V 6 bases and J 5 bases; bases outside gene matches: 2. The germline CDR1 and CDR2 sequences are LNHDA and SQIVND (reference sequence). The CDR3 spells CASSRDRGHEQYF. In nucleotides, the CDR3 is TGTGCCAGTAGCCGGGACAGGGGGCACGAGCAGTACTTC.

V usage is TRBV15 and J usage is TRBJ1-5; 8 nucleotides agree with TRBD1. CDR3 length: 15 residues. The V segment lost 6 bases and the J segment 5 bases; nucleotides outside the gene matches: 9. Looked up from germline, CDR1 is LNHNV and CDR2 is YYDKDF (reference sequence). The CDR3 DNA follows: TGTGCCACCAGGTCCGGACAGGGAGGGTATCAGCCCCAGCATTTT. Amino acid sequence: CATRSGQGGYQPQHF.

The sample holds a few counts of this clone. The rearrangement uses TRBV9 and TRBJ1-6; D is undetermined. Germline V gene lookup returns CDR1 SGDLS and CDR2 YYNGEE. The CDR3 consists of 15 residues. The V end lost 2 bases, the J end lost 2 bases, and 8 bases lay between the germline ends. CDR3: CASSVTDTYNSPLHF. The CDR3 DNA sequence: TGTGCCAGCAGCGTTACAGACACCTATAATTCACCCCTCCACTTT.

This chain joins TRBV28 and TRBJ1-1, with 7 bases identical to TRBD1. Germline CDR1 MDHEN, CDR2 SYDVKM. V shed 6 bases, J shed 2 bases, and the junction held 6 bases outside the gene matches. The CDR3 totals 14 residues. CDR3 DNA: TGTGCCAGCAGGCCGGGGACAGTTAACACTGAAGCTTTCTTT. It specifies CASRPGTVNTEAFF.

The chain employs TRBV30 and TRBJ1-2; the D is unclear. The CDR3 sequence is 11 residues long. V was clipped by 1 base and J by 9 bases, with 9 bases between them. The germline CDR1 and CDR2 sequences are GTSNPN and SVGIG (reference sequence). DNA of the CDR3: TGTGCCTGGAGTGGACGGGAACGCTACACCTTC. It codes for CAWSGRERYTF.

This chain joins TRBV6-7 and TRBJ2-7; D is perhaps TRBD1 (6 bases). TRBV6-7 carries the ORF label, with uncertain function. The CDR3 covers 13 residues. With 5 bases removed from V and 4 bases from J, the gap between germline ends came to 12 bases. CDR3 DNA: TGTGCCAGCAGTCCATGGACAGTGTACGAGCAGTACTTC. This translates into CASSPWTVYEQYF.